This T cell receptor (beta chain) is from a study of T cells in Graves' hyperthyroidism and ophthalmopathy. The study, taken as a whole, reports: In validation, the model predicted ophthalmopathy. These predictions came a median roughly seven months before onset.

Germline CDR1 is SGHAT and CDR2 is FQNNGV. CDR3 length: 13 amino acids. V was shortened by 6 bases and J by 5 bases, with 13 bases between the two germline ends. This clonotype turned up a few times. What it binds is unknown. Graves' hyperthyroidism was deemed stable given no ophthalmopathy progression within 18 months. Criteria for exclusion of patients were uncontrolled infection, other autoimmune disease, pregnancy or lactation. From RNA transcripts, TCR beta CDR3 regions were amplified. Researchers ran a first-round RT-PCR on the TCR CDR3 using the HTBI primer set. TCRdb re-analysed the multiplex PCR reads in MiXCR, keeping a single row per CDR3 protein. Here the sample spans about 550,000 distinct CDR3 sequences, around 20% being singletons.

This TCR was sampled from a man aged 18 to 30 with Graves' hyperthyroidism. The V and J genes are TRBV11-2 and TRBJ1-1; D may be TRBD1 (5 bases). Sequencing was performed on blood. CDR3 amino acids: CASSRDSGTEAFF. The CDR3, as DNA: TGTGCCAGCAGTCGGGACTCGGGGACTGAAGCTTTCTTT.